The 19 T cell receptor beta chains given below trace back to one sample, sequenced in a study of blood T cell repertoires in COVID-19. Assay used: immunoSEQ multiplex PCR; TCRdb lists only in-frame clones, some missing. Seen here are approximately 210,000 clones, roughly 78% observed once, and the top ten hold over 9.5%. Material for sequencing was peripheral blood. Every receptor here comes from a woman aged 40 to 50 with acute or convalescent COVID-19.

The CDR3 sequence is CASSYLFGGEQYF. The CDR3 DNA reads as TGTGCCAGCAGTTACCTTTTCGGGGGCGAGCAGTACTTC. The rearrangement uses TRBV6-5 and TRBJ2-7; tentative D call: TRBD2 (6 bases). CDR1 is MNHEY and CDR2 is SVGAGI in the germline V gene. The CDR3 is 13 residues long. Deletions cut 2 bases from V and 6 bases from J, with 11 bases between.

V is TRBV13 and J is TRBJ1-3; TRBD1 matches at 7 bases. The CDR3 is 13 residues long. Germline V gene sequence: CDR1 PRHDT, CDR2 FYEKMQ (reference sequence). With V trimmed by 5 bases and J by 4 bases, 2 bases remained unmatched. The CDR3 loop is CASSTGAGNTIYF. The DNA of the CDR3 is TGTGCCAGCAGCACAGGGGCAGGAAACACCATATATTTT.

The count of this clone is one. In DNA, the CDR3 is TGTGCCAGCAGCTCCTACTGGACTAGCGGGGGGCCTGGGGGAGATACGCAGTATTTT. This sequence encodes CASSSYWTSGGPGGDTQYF. The J gene is TRBJ2-3, the V gene TRBV5-4, with 14 nucleotides matching TRBD2. There are 19 residues in the CDR3. The V gene's germline CDR1 is SGHNT and CDR2 YYREEE (reference sequence). The ends lost 3 bases at V and 5 bases at J; junction bases unmatched: 14.

The table lists this clone with a count of one. The chain combines TRBV3-1 (or the pseudogene TRBV3-2) with TRBJ2-1; 10 positions agree with TRBD1. CDR3 size: 14 residues. Trimming cost V 6 bases and J 8 bases; bases outside gene matches: 7. CDR1 is LGHDT and CDR2 is YNNKEL in the germline V gene (reference sequence). The CDR3 sequence: CASRGGDRGDEQFF. The CDR3 nucleotides are TGTGCCAGCAGGGGGGGGGACAGGGGCGATGAGCAGTTCTTC.

The chain employs TRBV27 and TRBJ1-2, with a possible D match to TRBD1 (5 bases). The ends were cut back, 9 bases at V and 4 bases at J, with 21 bases in the middle. The V gene's germline CDR1 is MNHEY and CDR2 SMNVEV (reference sequence). The length of the CDR3 is 15 residues. Written as DNA, the CDR3 is TGTGCCAGTATCCCCTCGGGCAGGGAGGCCTATGGCTACACCTTC. Translating it yields CASIPSGREAYGYTF.

The chain is built from TRBV7-2 and TRBJ2-7, with TRBD1 matching over 7 bases. Germline values: CDR1 SGHTA, CDR2 FQGNSA. The CDR3 has 14 residues. J was trimmed by 3 bases and V by 5 bases; bases with no gene match: 7. CDR3 residues: CASSRGQISYEQYF. Written as DNA, the CDR3 is TGTGCCAGCAGCCGGGGACAGATAAGCTACGAGCAGTACTTC.

The chain joins TRBV18 to TRBJ1-2; 8 bases map to TRBD1. Trimming cost V 3 bases and J 14 bases; bases outside gene matches: 17. The CDR3 loop spans 15 amino acids. Germline CDR1 and CDR2: KGHSH and LQKENI. The CDR3 region is CASSPIETGAAGKTF. The CDR3 nucleotides read TGTGCCAGCTCACCGATTGAGACAGGGGCCGCTGGGAAAACCTTC.

The chain links TRBV6-1 to TRBJ1-1; D gene unclear. CDR3 length equals 16 residues. Trimming took off 3 bases at V and 3 bases at J, with 17 bases between the two ends. Germline V gives CDR1 MNHNS, CDR2 SASEGT. The CDR3: CASSEFGRREYTEAFF. The CDR3 nucleotides read TGTGCCAGCAGTGAGTTCGGCCGAAGGGAGTACACTGAAGCTTTCTTT.

This chain uses TRBV9 with TRBJ1-1, with a tentative D call TRBD1 (5 bases). CDR3 length: 14 residues. Germline loops: CDR1 SGDLS, CDR2 YYNGEE. V was trimmed by 0 bases and J by 3 bases, leaving 9 bases between them. The CDR3 loop reads CASSVGGGDTEAFF. For the CDR3, the DNA is TGTGCCAGCAGCGTAGGAGGAGGGGACACTGAAGCTTTCTTT.

This chain joins TRBV6-6 and TRBJ2-1; TRBD2 matches at 7 bases. The CDR3 runs 13 residues. CDR1 and CDR2 from the germline V gene are MNHNY and SVGAGI (reference sequence). Losses at the gene ends were 5 bases for V and 8 bases for J; bases not matched to a gene: 6. The CDR3, as DNA: TGTGCCAGCAGTCCCGGACTAGTCTATGAGCAGTTCTTC. It yields the protein CASSPGLVYEQFF.

CDR3 protein: CASSEEEVGYTF. The DNA of the CDR3 is TGTGCCAGCAGTGAAGAAGAGGTTGGCTACACCTTC. The chain carries TRBV2 and TRBJ1-2, with unresolved D. The CDR3 has 12 residues. V shed 1 base and J shed 7 bases, with 7 bases lying between them. Looked up from germline, CDR1 is SNHLY and CDR2 is FYNNEI.

The chain recombines TRBV10-2 with TRBJ2-7; 8 positions match TRBD2. The germline gives CDR1 WSHSY, CDR2 SAAADI. This CDR3 is 16 amino acids long. V shed 4 bases, J shed 3 bases, and the junction held 11 bases outside the gene matches. CDR3 loop: CASSAISGVESYEQYF. In DNA, the CDR3 is TGCGCCAGCAGTGCAATTAGCGGGGTAGAAAGCTACGAGCAGTACTTC.

The sample holds one count of this clone. The rearrangement joins TRBV27 to TRBJ1-2, with a weak D call TRBD1 (5 bases). The CDR3 has 17 residues. CDR1 MNHEY and CDR2 SMNVEV come from the germline V gene (reference sequence). Trimming removed 4 bases at V and 2 bases at J, with 20 bases between. The CDR3 coding sequence is TGTGCCAGCAGTTCCCTAAAATCTTACAGGCCCAACTATGGCTACACCTTC. As protein: CASSSLKSYRPNYGYTF.

This clone was recorded once. This chain connects TRBV4-2 to TRBJ2-7, with 8 bases fitting TRBD2. Per germline, CDR1 LGHNA and CDR2 YNFKEQ. CDR3 size: 14 residues. V lost 3 bases and J lost 6; bases outside the gene matches: 7. CDR3 DNA sequence: TGTGCCAGCAGCCACGCCGGGACTAGTGGCGAGCAGTACTTC. This encodes CASSHAGTSGEQYF.

This clone has just one count. The chain couples TRBV24-1 to TRBJ1-2; tentatively, D is TRBD1 (5 bases). The CDR3 is 15 amino acids. Germline CDR1 reads KGHDR; CDR2 reads SFDVKD. The ends were cut back, 1 base at V and 8 bases at J, with 16 bases in the middle. The CDR3 is CATSDFSGKGYGYTF. Here the CDR3 DNA reads TGTGCCACCAGTGATTTTTCAGGGAAAGGGTACGGCTACACCTTC.

This clone was seen only once. The J gene is TRBJ1-2, the V gene TRBV10-1, with 9 bases lining up with TRBD1. Germline CDR1 reads WNHNN; CDR2 reads SYGVQD (reference sequence). V lost 0 bases to trimming and J lost 7 bases; unmatched junction nucleotides: 6. The CDR3 has 15 amino acids. CDR3 DNA sequence: TGCGCCAGCAGTGAGTCGGGGGACAGGGTTTCTGGCTACACCTTC. Translating it yields CASSESGDRVSGYTF.

The CDR3 region is CASSQTRWSSRSTDTQYF. CDR3 DNA: TGTGCCAGCAGTCAAACCCGGTGGTCATCTCGAAGCACAGATACGCAGTATTTT. The chain joins TRBV6-6 to TRBJ2-3, with unresolved D. The CDR3 loop spans 18 amino acids. V lost 5 bases and J 0 bases, leaving 21 bases between the germline ends. Germline-derived CDR1 and CDR2 are MNHNY and SVGAGI (reference sequence).

The chain recombines TRBV6-6 with TRBJ2-1; 14 nucleotides line up with TRBD2. The ends lost 5 bases at V and 10 bases at J; junction bases unmatched: 13. Per the germline V gene, CDR1 is MNHNY and CDR2 is SVGAGI (reference sequence). This CDR3 region has 17 residues. The CDR3, as DNA: TGTGCCAGCAGTCCAAAAGGGACTAGCGGGAGCTTCTACGAGCAGTTCTTC. It is translated as CASSPKGTSGSFYEQFF.

This chain joins TRBV19 and TRBJ2-5; 14 bases are a match to TRBD2. Germline assignment: CDR1 LNHDA and CDR2 SQIVND (reference sequence). V lost 6 bases, J lost 6 bases, and 18 bases stayed unmatched. The CDR3 has 19 amino acids. This CDR3 reads CASRAQGGLTSGRAKTQYF. DNA for the CDR3: TGTGCCAGTAGGGCCCAAGGGGGCCTGACTAGCGGGAGGGCAAAGACCCAGTACTTC.